The 10 T cell receptor beta chains in this list originate from one sample, sequenced in a study. TCRdb recomputed calls from the RT-PCR reads with MiXCR, one row per CDR3 protein. The sample consists of almost 700,000 distinct CDR3 sequences, 11% to 15% of them appearing once. Sequences were obtained from memory CD4+ T cells from blood. These TCRs come from a female donor in good health, serving as a healthy control.

The V gene is TRBV20-1, the J gene TRBJ1-1; D is undetermined. CDR1 and CDR2 (germline): DFQATT, SNEGSKA (reference sequence). The CDR3 runs to 15 residues. Trimming stripped 0 bases from V and 1 base from J, with 12 bases between. CDR3 residues: CSARDRFRGNTEAFF. In DNA form, the CDR3 reads TGCAGTGCTAGAGATCGGTTTCGAGGGAACACTGAAGCTTTCTTT.

This clonotype has only a few counts. The chain couples TRBV20-1 to TRBJ1-4; D gene ambiguous. Per the germline V gene, CDR1 is DFQATT and CDR2 is SNEGSKA (reference sequence). The CDR3 totals 14 residues. V lost 5 bases and J lost 8, with 18 bases in between. The CDR3 sequence is CSAGDPRDGEKLFF. In DNA, the CDR3 is TGCAGTGCTGGTGACCCACGAGACGGGGAAAAACTGTTTTTT.

This chain connects TRBV28 to TRBJ2-1; D may be TRBD1 or TRBD2 (6 bases each). The CDR3 loop spans 14 amino acids. The germline CDR1 and CDR2 sequences are MDHEN and SYDVKM. Trimming pared 8 bases from V and 6 bases from J, leaving 17 bases between. CDR3 DNA sequence: TGTGCCAGCGTCCCGGGGGCTAAGGTCAATGAGCAGTTCTTC. Translation gives CASVPGAKVNEQFF. The full variable domain, with the rest looked up from reference TRBV28 and TRBJ2-1, is DVKVTQSSRYLVKRTGEKVFLECVQDMDHENMFWYRQDPGLGLRLIYFSYDVKMKEKGDIPEGYSVSREKKERFSLILESASTNQTSMYLCASVPGAKVNEQFFGPGTRLTVL.

The rearrangement links TRBV18 to TRBJ2-3; D possibly corresponds to TRBD1 (5 bases). Germline assignment: CDR1 KGHSH and CDR2 LQKENI. The germline V and J ends were trimmed by 3 bases and 0 bases, with 13 bases remaining between them. CDR3 length: 16 amino acids. The CDR3 nucleotides read TGTGCCAGCTCACCGACAGTGGACCCTAGCACAGATACGCAGTATTTT. Encoded protein: CASSPTVDPSTDTQYF. The complete variable domain, with remaining parts taken from reference TRBV18 and TRBJ2-3, reads NAGVMQNPRHLVRRRGQEARLRCSPMKGHSHVYWYRQLPEEGLKFMVYLQKENIIDESGMPKERFSAEFPKEGPSILRIQQVVRGDSAAYFCASSPTVDPSTDTQYFGPGTRLTVL.

This chain connects TRBV6-2 or TRBV6-3 to TRBJ1-2; the match to TRBD1 covers 9 bases. V was clipped by 5 bases and J by 11 bases; unmatched bases: 12. The CDR3 totals 14 residues. Germline V gene data show CDR1 as MNHEY and CDR2 as SVGEGT. The CDR3 DNA follows: TGTGCCAGCAGTACGTTTCCGGGACAGGGAGTGTACACCTTC. Amino acid sequence: CASSTFPGQGVYTF.

This clonotype was counted only a few times. V and J are TRBV28 and TRBJ2-7; perhaps TRBD1 as D (5 bases). CDR1 is MDHEN, CDR2 SYDVKM, per germline. This CDR3 region has 13 residues. V lost 8 bases and J lost 2, with 13 bases in between. CDR3 nucleotides: TGTGCCAGCGGAAAGACAGTAACCTACGAGCAGTACTTC. Protein product: CASGKTVTYEQYF.

V is TRBV3-1 and J is TRBJ2-2, with TRBD2 matching 14 bases. The CDR3 totals 17 residues. Losses at the gene ends were 6 bases for V and 6 bases for J; bases not matched to a gene: 9. Germline V CDR1 and CDR2: LGHDT, YNNKEL (reference sequence). This CDR3 is CASSQDLGLAGAGELFF. CDR3 DNA: TGTGCCAGCAGTCAGGACTTGGGACTAGCGGGAGCCGGGGAGCTGTTTTTT.

The table lists this clonotype with a few counts. The V call is TRBV24-1, the J call TRBJ2-2; a possible D gene is TRBD1 (6 bases). The germline CDR1 and CDR2 sequences are KGHDR and SFDVKD. V lost 2 bases and J lost 3, with 12 bases in between. This CDR3 is built from 16 residues. The CDR3 DNA is TGTGCCACCAGTGATTCATCAGGGGCGTACACCGGGGAGCTGTTTTTT. Encoded protein: CATSDSSGAYTGELFF.

This sequence joins TRBV4-3 and TRBJ1-5, with no clear D. The length of the CDR3 is 16 residues. In germline, CDR1 is LGHNA, CDR2 YSLEER. The ends were cut back, 0 bases at V and 8 bases at J, with 17 bases in the middle. CDR3 in DNA: TGCGCCAGCAGCCAAGAACCCGGGATTATAGGTGAGCCCCAGCATTTT. It codes for CASSQEPGIIGEPQHF.

CDR3 in amino acids: CSASLNVAEAFF. DNA of the CDR3: TGCAGTGCTAGCCTAAATGTGGCTGAAGCTTTCTTT. The chain has TRBV20-1 and TRBJ1-1; unclear D gene. Germline CDR1 is DFQATT and CDR2 is SNEGSKA (reference sequence). Trimming left V 3 bases short and J 6 bases short, with 11 bases between. This CDR3 contains 12 residues.